This entry is about one TCR beta chain. Antigen specificity is unknown. Amplification used 60 Vbeta primers and 13 Jbeta primers. Sequencing used immunoSEQ multiplex PCR; TCRdb keeps in-frame clones, though not all of them. The sample contains about 130,000 clones, roughly four fifths of which appear only once. This entry is derived from a study of cytomegalovirus exposure and HLA in healthy donors. Whole-study findings and limits: Indistinguishable V segments such as TRBV6-2 and TRBV6-3 were excluded. The dataset shows that most TCR sequences were rare, while some public TCRs occurred in many donors. One later analysis reportedly identified an Asian-associated ancestry cluster that showed fewer N-insertions than the approximately 670-donor mean. A previous analysis found most TCR beta V segments productive roughly 87% or roughly 30% of the time.

Trimming removed 5 bases at V and 8 bases at J, with 9 bases between. The CDR3 loop spans 11 amino acids. Germline V CDR1 and CDR2: LNHDA, SQIVND (reference sequence). This sequence was found in a woman between 45 and 65 years old in good health and CMV-seropositive. Sequenced input: PBMCs. This chain links TRBV19 with TRBJ1-2; D is undetermined. CDR3 nucleotides: TGTGCCAGTAGTTCCTTTCGGGGCTACACCTTC. This sequence encodes CASSSFRGYTF.